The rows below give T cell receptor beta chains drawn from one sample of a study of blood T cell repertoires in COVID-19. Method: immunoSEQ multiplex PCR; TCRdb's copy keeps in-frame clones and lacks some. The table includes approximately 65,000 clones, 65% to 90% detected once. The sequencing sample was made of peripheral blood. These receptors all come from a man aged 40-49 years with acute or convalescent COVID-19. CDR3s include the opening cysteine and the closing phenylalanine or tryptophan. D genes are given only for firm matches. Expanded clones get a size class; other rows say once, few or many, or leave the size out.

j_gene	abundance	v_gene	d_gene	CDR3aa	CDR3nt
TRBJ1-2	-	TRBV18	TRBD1	CASSPDRGPTYGYTF	TGTGCCAGCTCACCAGACAGGGGTCCAACCTATGGCTACACCTTC
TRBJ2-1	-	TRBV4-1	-	CASSQLGRSEQFF	TGCGCCAGCAGCCAACTCGGGAGAAGCGAGCAGTTCTTC
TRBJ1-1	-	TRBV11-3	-	CASSSGITVNTEAFF	TGTGCCAGCAGCTCCGGGATAACAGTGAACACTGAAGCTTTCTTT
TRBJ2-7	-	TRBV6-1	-	CASSVYRQNLYSSAYEQYF	TGTGCCAGCAGTGTATACCGACAGAACCTATATTCCTCTGCCTACGAGCAGTACTTC
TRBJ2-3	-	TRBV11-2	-	CASSLVRLEGDTQYF	TGTGCCAGCAGCTTAGTGAGGCTAGAAGGAGATACGCAGTATTTT
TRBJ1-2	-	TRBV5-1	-	CASSEKRGYGYTF	TGCGCCAGCAGTGAGAAACGAGGCTATGGCTACACCTTC
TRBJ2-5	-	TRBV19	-	CACGGSLQETQYF	TGTGCTTGTGGGGGGAGTCTTCAAGAGACCCAGTACTTC
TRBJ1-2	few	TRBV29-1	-	CSVSDSYGYTF	TGCAGCGTTTCGGACAGCTATGGCTACACCTTC
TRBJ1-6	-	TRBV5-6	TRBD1	CASSSPRPGQGSPLHF	TGTGCCAGCAGCTCCCCCCGTCCGGGACAGGGGTCACCCCTCCACTTT
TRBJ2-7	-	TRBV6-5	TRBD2	CASSYRGAYEQYF	TGTGCCAGCAGTTATCGGGGGGCCTACGAGCAGTACTTC
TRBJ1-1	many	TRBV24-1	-	CATSDPSRDEAFF	TGTGCCACCAGTGATCCGAGCCGTGATGAAGCTTTCTTT
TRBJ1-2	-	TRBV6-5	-	CASTTGGAYGYTF	TGTGCCAGCACCACCGGGGGGGCATATGGCTACACCTTC
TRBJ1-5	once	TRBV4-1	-	CASRTDHSNQPQHF	TGCGCCAGCAGGACTGACCATAGCAATCAGCCCCAGCATTTT
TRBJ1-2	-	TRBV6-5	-	CASERQFYGYTF	TGTGCCAGCGAGAGACAGTTCTATGGCTACACCTTC
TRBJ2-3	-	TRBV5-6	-	CASSLVKGGTDTQYF	TGTGCCAGCAGCTTGGTAAAGGGGGGCACAGATACGCAGTATTTT
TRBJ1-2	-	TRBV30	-	CAWSVMANQGYTF	TGTGCCTGGAGTGTAATGGCAAATCAGGGCTACACCTTC
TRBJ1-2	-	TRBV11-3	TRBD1	CASSVRTGYDYGYTF	TGTGCCAGCAGCGTAAGGACAGGGTACGACTATGGCTACACCTTC
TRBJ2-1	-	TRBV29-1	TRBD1	CSAPGQGTNEQFF	TGCAGCGCGCCGGGACAGGGAACCAATGAGCAGTTCTTC
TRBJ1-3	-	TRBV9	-	CASSLGGGNTIYF	TGTGCCAGCAGCCTGGGGGGTGGAAACACCATATATTTT
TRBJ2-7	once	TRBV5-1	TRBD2	CASSFSGTSGGALEQYF	TGCGCCAGCAGCTTCTCCGGGACTAGCGGGGGGGCCCTCGAGCAGTACTTC
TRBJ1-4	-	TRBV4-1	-	CASSFRGGSIEKLFF	TGCGCCAGCAGCTTCCGGGGGGGCTCGATAGAAAAACTGTTTTTT
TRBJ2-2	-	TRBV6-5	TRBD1	CASRQGLPGELFF	TGTGCCAGCAGACAGGGGCTACCCGGGGAGCTGTTTTTT
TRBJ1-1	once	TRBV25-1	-	CASSELLGHTEAFF	TGTGCCAGCAGTGAACTCCTAGGTCACACTGAAGCTTTCTTT
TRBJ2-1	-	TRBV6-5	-	CASSSDRSEQFF	TGTGCCAGCAGTTCGGACAGATCTGAGCAGTTCTTC
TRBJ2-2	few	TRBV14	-	CASSHKRAVGVTGELFF	TGTGCCAGCAGCCACAAGAGAGCAGTAGGAGTTACCGGGGAGCTGTTTTTT
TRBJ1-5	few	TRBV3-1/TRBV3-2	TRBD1	CASSQDRGQGQPQHF	TGTGCCAGCAGCCAGGACAGGGGGCAAGGTCAGCCCCAGCATTTT
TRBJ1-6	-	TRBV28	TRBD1	CASSIRTGKGSPLHF	TGTGCCAGCAGCATCAGGACAGGGAAGGGTTCACCCCTCCACTTT
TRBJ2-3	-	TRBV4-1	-	CASSQDPTGVLTDTQYF	TGCGCCAGCAGCCAAGATCCCACCGGGGTTCTCACAGATACGCAGTATTTT
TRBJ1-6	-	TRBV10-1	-	CASQGSSDNSPLHF	TGCGCCAGCCAGGGGTCATCCGATAATTCACCCCTCCACTTT
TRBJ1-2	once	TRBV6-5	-	CASTLDISGYTF	TGTGCCAGCACTTTAGACATCTCGGGCTACACCTTC
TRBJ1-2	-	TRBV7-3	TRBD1	CASSLGQANYGYTF	TGTGCCAGCAGCTTAGGACAGGCTAACTATGGCTACACCTTC
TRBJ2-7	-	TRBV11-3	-	CASSLTRAYEQYF	TGTGCCAGCAGCTTAACTAGAGCCTACGAGCAGTACTTC
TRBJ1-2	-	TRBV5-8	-	CASSSRAGNYGYTF	TGTGCCAGCAGCTCGCGCGCGGGAAACTATGGCTACACCTTC
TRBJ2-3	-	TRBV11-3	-	CASSSAEWRDTQYF	TGTGCCAGCAGCTCTGCTGAGTGGAGAGATACGCAGTATTTT
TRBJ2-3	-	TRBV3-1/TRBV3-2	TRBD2	CAGGTSGGTQYF	TGTGCCGGAGGGACTAGCGGGGGTACGCAGTATTTT
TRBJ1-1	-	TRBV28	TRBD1	CASSDDRAFSTEAFF	TGTGCCAGCAGTGATGACAGGGCTTTTAGCACTGAAGCTTTCTTT
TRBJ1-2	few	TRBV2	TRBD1	CASGQGNYGYTF	TGTGCCAGCGGACAGGGAAACTATGGCTACACCTTC
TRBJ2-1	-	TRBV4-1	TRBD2	CASSPLTSGGYNEQFF	TGCGCCAGCAGCCCGCTGACTAGCGGGGGATACAATGAGCAGTTCTTC
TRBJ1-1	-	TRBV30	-	CAWSSWESTEAFF	TGTGCCTGGAGTAGTTGGGAGAGCACTGAAGCTTTCTTT
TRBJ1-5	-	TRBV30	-	CATTGDGGNQPQHF	TGTGCCACTACAGGTGATGGGGGCAATCAGCCCCAGCATTTT
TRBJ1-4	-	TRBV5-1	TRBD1	CASSLAGDRGNEKLFF	TGCGCCAGCAGCTTGGCCGGGGACAGGGGTAATGAAAAACTGTTTTTT